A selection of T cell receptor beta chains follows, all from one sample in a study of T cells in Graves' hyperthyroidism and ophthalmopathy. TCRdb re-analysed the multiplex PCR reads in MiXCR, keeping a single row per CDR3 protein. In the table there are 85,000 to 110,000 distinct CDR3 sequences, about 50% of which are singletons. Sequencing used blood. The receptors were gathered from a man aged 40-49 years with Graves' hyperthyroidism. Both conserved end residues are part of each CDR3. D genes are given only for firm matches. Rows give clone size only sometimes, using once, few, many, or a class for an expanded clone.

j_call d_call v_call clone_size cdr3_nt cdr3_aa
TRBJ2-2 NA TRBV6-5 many TGTGCCAGCAGGCCCAGGAACACCGGGGAGCTGTTTTTT CASRPRNTGELFF
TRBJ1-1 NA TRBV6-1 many TGTGCCAGCAGTGCGAGGACAGCCGCTTTCTTT CASSARTAAFF
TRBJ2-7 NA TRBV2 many TGTGCCAGCAAGGCGGAACCCTTACGTGAGCAGTACTTC CASKAEPLREQYF
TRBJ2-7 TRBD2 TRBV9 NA TGTGCCAGCAGCGTGGGGCCTAGCGGAAAGCTCCACGAGCAGTACTTC CASSVGPSGKLHEQYF
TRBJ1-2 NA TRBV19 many TGTGCCAGTAGTATTGGGGCTGGCTACACCTTC CASSIGAGYTF
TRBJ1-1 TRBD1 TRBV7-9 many TGTGCCAGCAGCCCGATGGCCGGGACAGTAAACACTGAAGCTTTCTTT CASSPMAGTVNTEAFF
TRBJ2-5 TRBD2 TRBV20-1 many TGCAGTGTTCCCGCGGGGGGGAAAGAGACCCAGTACTTC CSVPAGGKETQYF
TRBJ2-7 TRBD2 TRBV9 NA TGTGCCAGCAGCGTAACTAGCGGGAGGGGAAACGAGCAGTACTTC CASSVTSGRGNEQYF
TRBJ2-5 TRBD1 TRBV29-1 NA TGCAGCGAATCCGGGACAGGGGTGAGGGGACAAGAGACCCAGTACTTC CSESGTGVRGQETQYF
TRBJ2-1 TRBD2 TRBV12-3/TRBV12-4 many TGTGCCAGCAGTTTATCAGCGGGAGGTTACAATGAGCAGTTCTTC CASSLSAGGYNEQFF
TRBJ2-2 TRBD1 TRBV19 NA TGTGCCAGTACGAGGACAGGCACGGACACCGGGGAGCTGTTTTTT CASTRTGTDTGELFF
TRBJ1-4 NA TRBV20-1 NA TGCAGTGCTAGGGGGGTTGTTGATGAAAAACTGTTTTTT CSARGVVDEKLFF
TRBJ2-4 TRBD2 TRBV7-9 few TGTGCCAGCAGCCAAGTAACTAGCGGGAAGACACTAGCCAAAAACATTCAGTACTTC CASSQVTSGKTLAKNIQYF
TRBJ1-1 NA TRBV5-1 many TGCGCCAGCAGCTTGGCTGGGGGGTGGACTGAAGCTTTCTTT CASSLAGGWTEAFF
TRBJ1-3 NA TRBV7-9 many TGTGCCAGCAGCTTACCCCTTATCGACTCTGGAAACACCATATATTTT CASSLPLIDSGNTIYF
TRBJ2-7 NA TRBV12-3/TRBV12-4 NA TGTGCCAGCAGTTATGGGACTGGCTACGAGCAGTACTTC CASSYGTGYEQYF
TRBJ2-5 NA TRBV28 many TGTGCCAGCAGCCCCGGGGCCGAAGAGACCCAGTACTTC CASSPGAEETQYF
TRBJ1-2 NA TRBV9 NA TGTGCCAGCAGCCCACGTCGGCAGAGCGGTGGCTACACCTTC CASSPRRQSGGYTF
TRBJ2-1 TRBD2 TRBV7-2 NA TGTGCCAGCAGCCGCGGACTAGCGGGAGCTCCTAATGAGCAGTTCTTC CASSRGLAGAPNEQFF
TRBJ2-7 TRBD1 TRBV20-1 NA TGTAGTGCTGTGACAGGGGGCGGCTACGAGCAGTACTTC CSAVTGGGYEQYF
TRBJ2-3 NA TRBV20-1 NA TGCAGTACTAGTAGCGCGAGCGGAGATACGCAGTATTTC CSTSSASGDTQYF
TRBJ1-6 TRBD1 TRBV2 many TGTGCCAGCAGGGACAGGGAGAATTCACCCCTCCACTTT CASRDRENSPLHF
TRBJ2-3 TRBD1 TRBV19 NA TGTGCCAGCAGCGGCCGCAGGGGGCGCACTGATACGCAGTATTTT CASSGRRGRTDTQYF
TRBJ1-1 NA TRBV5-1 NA TGCGCTAGCTCAGGAGGGGCGACGGCGAACACGGAAGCTTTCTTT CASSGGATANTEAFF
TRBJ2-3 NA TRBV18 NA TGTGCCAGCTCACCAGAGGGAGATACGCAGTATTTT CASSPEGDTQYF
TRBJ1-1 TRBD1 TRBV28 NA TGTGCCAGCAGTTTATCCGCGACAGGGGATCGGTTCGCTTTCTTT CASSLSATGDRFAFF